The sequence of this T cell receptor beta chain was determined in a study of CD8 T cells in Susac syndrome (dated by TCRdb to between 2018 and 2020). Study-level background: Whether CD8+ T cell activation and differentiation in Susac syndrome was antigen driven was tested using repertoire sequencing. The clonality of the CD8+ T cell repertoire was compared across approximately 11 healthy donors, 14 Susac syndrome patients and under 18 multiple sclerosis patients. Results and caveats for the whole study, not just this receptor: The TCR sequencing and HLA analysis was acknowledged to have included a relatively small number of individuals.

RNA was extracted with the RNeasy kit and about 0.5 to 1 ug was reverse transcribed using random hexamers. TCR beta CDR3 regions were amplified with the immunoSEQ multiplex PCR assay covering 54 Vbeta and 13 Jbeta segments. PCR amplification bias was corrected by using a synthetic template baseline for primer optimization and computational correction. The published analysis was carried out like this. Reads were annotated to V, D and J genes per IMGT and analyzed with immunoSEQ Analyzer, keeping only productive sequences. Clonality was computed as one minus Shannon entropy normalized by log2 of the number of productive unique sequences. Public and private clones were assessed among the 100 most prevalent clones of each patient and control. Susac-specific clones were defined as absent from healthy and MS cohorts, 800 to 1,200 published viral clones and other ImmuneACCESS disease sequences. Starting from the raw public reads, TCRdb applied fastp trimming at Q25, assembled clones with MiXCR and retained in-frame beta chains. CDR3 protein duplicates are merged, each entry listing the most common genes and DNA. These V and J calls originate from TCRdb's pipeline instead of the authors' own analysis. A total of roughly 140,000 distinct CDR3 sequences appear in this sample, nearly 97% of them only once. The ten largest make up under 0.15% of the sample.

As to this clonotype: It lacks a known antigen. Base qualities are missing; no much larger clone stands one base away.

Peripheral blood CD8+ and CD4+ T cells from healthy donors, Susac syndrome patients and multiple sclerosis patients were profiled by high-throughput TCR beta sequencing. Multiple sclerosis controls were treatment-naive patients with stable or active relapsing-remitting disease fulfilling revised McDonald criteria. Bulk CD8+ and CD4+ T cells were purified magnetically by negative isolation, whereas CD8+ TEMRA cells were enriched by FACS. Blood was drawn into EDTA tubes, processed within 24 hours, and PBMCs were isolated by density gradient centrifugation. PBMCs intended for TCR sequencing were cryopreserved in liquid nitrogen and were subsequently thawed in a 37 degrees C water bath. The sorted or isolated CD4+, CD8+ and CD8+ TEMRA cells had a purity of 90% or higher. V is trimmed back by 5 bases and J by 7 bases, and the junction contains 10 bases that no gene match accounts for. The CDR3 spans 16 residues, from the cysteine through the phenylalanine. Kept here is only the CDR3 DNA, which spans 48 bases and is read in frame from base 1. Based on the germline V gene (reference sequence), the CDR1 and CDR2 sequences are LNHNV and YYDKDF.

This receptor was obtained from a human donor with multiple sclerosis. The rearrangement joined TRBV15 to TRBJ2-2; TRBD2 fits 10 bases in the junction. Sequencing was carried out using CD8+ T cells from PBMCs. The CDR3 has the sequence CATSALAGGWGGELFF. The DNA sequence is as follows: TGTGCCACCAGCGCCTTAGCGGGGGGCTGGGGCGGGGAGCTGTTTTTT.